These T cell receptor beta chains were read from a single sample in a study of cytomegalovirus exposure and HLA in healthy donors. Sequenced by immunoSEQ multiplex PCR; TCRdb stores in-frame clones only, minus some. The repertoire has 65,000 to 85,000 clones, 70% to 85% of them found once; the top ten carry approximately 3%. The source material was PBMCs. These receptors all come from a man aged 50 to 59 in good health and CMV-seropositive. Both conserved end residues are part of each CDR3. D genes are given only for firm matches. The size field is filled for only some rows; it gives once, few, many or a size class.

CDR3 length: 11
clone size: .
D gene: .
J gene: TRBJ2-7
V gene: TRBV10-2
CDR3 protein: CASSGVYEQYF
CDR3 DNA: TGCGCCAGTTCCGGAGTCTACGAGCAGTACTTC

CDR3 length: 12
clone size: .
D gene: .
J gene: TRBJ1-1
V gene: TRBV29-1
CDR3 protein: CSVEARGTEAFF
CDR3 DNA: TGCAGCGTTGAAGCCAGGGGAACTGAAGCTTTCTTT

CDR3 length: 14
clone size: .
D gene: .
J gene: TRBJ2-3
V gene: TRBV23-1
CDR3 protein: CASSQDRGTDTQYF
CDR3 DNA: TGCGCCAGCAGTCAGGATCGGGGCACAGATACGCAGTATTTT

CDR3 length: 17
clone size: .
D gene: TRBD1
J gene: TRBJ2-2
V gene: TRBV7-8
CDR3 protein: CASSLVVGTVYTGELFF
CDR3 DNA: TGTGCCAGCAGCTTAGTAGTCGGGACAGTATACACCGGGGAGCTGTTTTTT

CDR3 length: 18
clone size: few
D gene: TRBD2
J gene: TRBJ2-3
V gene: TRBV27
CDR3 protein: CASSLMGSGGFLTDTQYF
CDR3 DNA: TGTGCCAGCAGTTTAATGGGTAGCGGGGGGTTCCTCACAGATACGCAGTATTTT

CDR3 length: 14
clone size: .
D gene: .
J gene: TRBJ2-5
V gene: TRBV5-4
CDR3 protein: CASSSRSQGETQYF
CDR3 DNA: TGTGCCAGCAGCTCTCGGTCCCAGGGAGAGACCCAGTACTTC

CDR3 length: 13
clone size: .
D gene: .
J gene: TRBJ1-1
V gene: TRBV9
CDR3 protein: CASSALVYTEAFF
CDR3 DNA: TGTGCCAGCTCAGCGTTGGTGTACACTGAAGCTTTCTTT

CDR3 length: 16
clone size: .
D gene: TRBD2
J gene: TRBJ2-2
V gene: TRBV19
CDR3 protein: CASIRLAGEDTGELFF
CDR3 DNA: TGTGCCAGTATCCGACTAGCGGGAGAGGACACCGGGGAGCTGTTTTTT

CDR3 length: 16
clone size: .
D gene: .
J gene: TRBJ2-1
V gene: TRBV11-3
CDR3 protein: CASSLVVGGFSNEQFF
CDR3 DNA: TGTGCCAGCAGCTTAGTGGTAGGAGGCTTCTCCAATGAGCAGTTCTTC

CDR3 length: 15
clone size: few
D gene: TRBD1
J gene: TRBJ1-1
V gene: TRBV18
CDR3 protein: CASSLGTAVNTEAFF
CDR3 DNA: TGTGCCAGCTCACTGGGGACAGCAGTTAACACTGAAGCTTTCTTT

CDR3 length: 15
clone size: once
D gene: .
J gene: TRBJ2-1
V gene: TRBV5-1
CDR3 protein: CASSLGGGSYNEQFF
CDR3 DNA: TGCGCCAGCAGCTTGGGCGGAGGCTCCTACAATGAGCAGTTCTTC

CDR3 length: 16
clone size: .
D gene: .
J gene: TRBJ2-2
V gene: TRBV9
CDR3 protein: CASSVARDTNTGELFF
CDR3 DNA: TGTGCCAGCAGCGTAGCTCGGGACACGAACACCGGGGAGCTGTTTTTT

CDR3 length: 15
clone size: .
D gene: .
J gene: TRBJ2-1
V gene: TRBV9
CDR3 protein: CASSALAFNGNEQFF
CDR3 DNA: TGTGCCAGCAGCGCTCTAGCATTCAACGGGAATGAGCAGTTCTTC

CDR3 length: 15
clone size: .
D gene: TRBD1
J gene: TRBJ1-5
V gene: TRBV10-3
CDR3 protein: CATQGGGTGNQPQHF
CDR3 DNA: TGTGCCACCCAGGGGGGTGGCACCGGCAATCAGCCCCAGCATTTT

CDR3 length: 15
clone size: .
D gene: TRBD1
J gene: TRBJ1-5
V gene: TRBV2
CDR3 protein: CASNGQGLSNQPQHF
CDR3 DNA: TGTGCCAGCAATGGACAGGGTCTAAGCAATCAGCCCCAGCATTTT

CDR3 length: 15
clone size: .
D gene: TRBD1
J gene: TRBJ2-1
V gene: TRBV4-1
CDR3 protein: CASSQDSGQAGEQFF
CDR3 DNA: TGCGCCAGCAGCCAAGATTCCGGACAGGCGGGTGAGCAGTTCTTC

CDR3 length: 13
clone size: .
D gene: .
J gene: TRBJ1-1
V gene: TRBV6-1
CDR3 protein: CASRATENTEAFF
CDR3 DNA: TGTGCCAGCAGAGCAACAGAAAACACTGAAGCTTTCTTT

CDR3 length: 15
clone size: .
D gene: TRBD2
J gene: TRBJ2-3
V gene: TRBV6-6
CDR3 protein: CAGWTSGKARDTQYF
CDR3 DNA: TGTGCCGGGTGGACTAGCGGGAAAGCACGGGATACGCAGTATTTT

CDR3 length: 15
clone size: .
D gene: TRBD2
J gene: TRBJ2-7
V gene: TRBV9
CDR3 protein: CASSGGGLAGDEQYF
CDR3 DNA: TGTGCCAGCAGCGGGGGGGGACTAGCGGGAGATGAGCAGTACTTC

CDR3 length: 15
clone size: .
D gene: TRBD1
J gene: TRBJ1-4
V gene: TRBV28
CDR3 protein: CASRETGGLGEKLFF
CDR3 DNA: TGTGCCAGCAGGGAGACAGGGGGCCTTGGTGAAAAACTGTTTTTT

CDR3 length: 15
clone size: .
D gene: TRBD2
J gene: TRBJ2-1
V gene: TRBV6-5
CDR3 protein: CASRDNSGGHNEQFF
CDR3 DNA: TGTGCCAGCAGGGATAATAGCGGGGGGCACAATGAGCAGTTCTTC

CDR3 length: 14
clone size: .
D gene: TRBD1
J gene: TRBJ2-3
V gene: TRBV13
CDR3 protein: CASSFGQGRDTQYF
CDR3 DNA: TGTGCCAGCAGCTTTGGACAGGGTAGAGATACGCAGTATTTT

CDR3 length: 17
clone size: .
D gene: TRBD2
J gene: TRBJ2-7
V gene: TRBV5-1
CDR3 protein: CASSFGEAGAARREQYF
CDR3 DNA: TGCGCCAGCAGCTTCGGGGAGGCGGGAGCAGCACGGCGTGAGCAGTACTTC

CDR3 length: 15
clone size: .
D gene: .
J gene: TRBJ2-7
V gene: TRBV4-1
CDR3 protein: CASSQETGTSYEQYF
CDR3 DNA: TGCGCCAGCAGCCAAGAGACCGGGACATCCTACGAGCAGTACTTC